The 6 T cell receptor beta chains presented below share a single source sample, sequenced in a study of PD-1 blockade in classical Hodgkin lymphoma. Patients all relapsed after autologous stem cell transplantation, and there was variation in brentuximab vedotin exposure. Using immunoSEQ multiplex PCR, the repertoire was profiled, and TCRdb retains in-frame clones only, with some absent. The sample has 90,000 to 120,000 clones; roughly nine tenths are singletons. The sample consisted of peripheral blood mononuclear cells (PBMCs), taken before the second cycle of nivolumab. The source is a human donor with classical Hodgkin lymphoma.

The chain recombines TRBV19 with TRBJ2-1; TRBD2 might be the D (6 bases). Trimming took 4 bases from V and 6 from J, leaving 25 bases between them. This CDR3 is built from 18 residues. Per germline, CDR1 LNHDA and CDR2 SQIVND (reference sequence). CDR3 residues: CASSTSTGVAIVSNEQFF. The CDR3 coding sequence is TGTGCCAGTAGTACCTCTACGGGGGTAGCGATAGTAAGCAATGAGCAGTTCTTC.

The rearrangement uses TRBV4-2 and TRBJ2-7, with 8 positions matching TRBD2. Germline CDR1 is LGHNA and CDR2 is YNFKEQ. The V segment lost 3 bases and the J segment 0 bases; nucleotides outside the gene matches: 10. This CDR3 is built from 17 residues. CDR3 nucleotides: TGTGCCAGCAGCCAGGGACTAGGGGATTCGAGCTCCTACGAGCAGTACTTC. Amino acid sequence: CASSQGLGDSSSYEQYF.

The rearrangement joins TRBV9 to TRBJ2-1, with D tentatively TRBD1 (6 bases). V lost 4 bases and J lost 0, with 14 bases in between. From germline, CDR1 is SGDLS and CDR2 YYNGEE. This CDR3 is 16 amino acids long. CDR3 residues: CASSTTDRSSYNEQFF. For the CDR3, the DNA is TGTGCCAGCAGCACTACGGACAGAAGCTCCTACAATGAGCAGTTCTTC.

The chain uses TRBV5-8 and TRBJ1-2; 7 nucleotides line up with TRBD1. The CDR3 extends over 16 amino acids. Germline V CDR1 and CDR2: SGHTS, YDEGEE. After removal of 10 bases from V and 0 bases from J, the junction contained 15 bases not matched to a gene. The CDR3 DNA reads TGTGCCGGCCACAGGGGAATCACCACTTCTAACTATGGCTACACCTTC. Protein: CAGHRGITTSNYGYTF.

The chain links TRBV27 to TRBJ1-2; 9 bases map to TRBD1. Trimming at V came to 5 bases and at J to 5 bases, leaving 12 bases not matched to a gene. The CDR3 consists of 16 residues. Germline CDR1 MNHEY, CDR2 SMNVEV (reference sequence). CDR3 protein: CASSARTGTGSYGYTF. The CDR3, as DNA: TGTGCCAGCAGTGCTCGGACCGGGACAGGGTCGTATGGCTACACCTTC.

This rearrangement joins TRBV19 to TRBJ1-4, with D unresolved. Trimming pared 5 bases from V and 2 bases from J, leaving 12 bases between. Germline V lookup: CDR1 LNHDA, CDR2 SQIVND (reference sequence). The CDR3 sequence is 15 residues long. The CDR3 DNA follows: TGTGCCAGTAGTCCTTCTGGGGTGACTAATGAAAAACTGTTTTTT. As protein: CASSPSGVTNEKLFF.